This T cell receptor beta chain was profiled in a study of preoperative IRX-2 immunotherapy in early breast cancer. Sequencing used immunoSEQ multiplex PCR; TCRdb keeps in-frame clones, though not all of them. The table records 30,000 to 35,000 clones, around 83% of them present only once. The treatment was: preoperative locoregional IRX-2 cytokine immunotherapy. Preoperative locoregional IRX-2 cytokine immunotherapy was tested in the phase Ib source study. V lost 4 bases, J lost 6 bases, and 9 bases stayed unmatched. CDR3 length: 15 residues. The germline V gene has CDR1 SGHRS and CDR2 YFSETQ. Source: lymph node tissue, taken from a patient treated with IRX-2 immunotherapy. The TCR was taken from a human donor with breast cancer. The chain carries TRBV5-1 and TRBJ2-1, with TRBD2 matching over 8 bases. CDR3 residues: CASSLGGSGGNEQFF. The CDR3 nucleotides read TGCGCCAGCAGCCTCGGAGGAAGCGGGGGCAATGAGCAGTTCTTC.